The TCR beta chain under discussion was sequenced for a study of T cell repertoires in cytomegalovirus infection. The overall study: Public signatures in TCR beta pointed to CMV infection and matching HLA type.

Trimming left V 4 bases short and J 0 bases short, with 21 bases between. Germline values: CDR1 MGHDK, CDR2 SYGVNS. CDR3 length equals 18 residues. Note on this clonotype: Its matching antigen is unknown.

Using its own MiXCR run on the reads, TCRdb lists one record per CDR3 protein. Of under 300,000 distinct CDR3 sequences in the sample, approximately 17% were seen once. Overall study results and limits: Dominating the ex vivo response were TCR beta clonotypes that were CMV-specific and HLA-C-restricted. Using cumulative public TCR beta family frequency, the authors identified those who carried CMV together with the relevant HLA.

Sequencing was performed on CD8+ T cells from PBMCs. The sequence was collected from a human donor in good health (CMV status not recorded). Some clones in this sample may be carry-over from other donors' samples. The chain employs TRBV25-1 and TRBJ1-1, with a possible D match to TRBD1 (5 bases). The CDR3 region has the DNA TGTGCCAGCAGTGGCCCGGTTTGGGGGGTCGAATTGAACACTGAAGCTTTCTTT. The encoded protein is CASSGPVWGVELNTEAFF.